This T cell receptor beta chain stems from a study of regulatory T cells in long-lasting Graves disease. Regarding the study as a whole: Persistent disease samples used TRBV28, TRBJ1-2 and TRBJ2-5 preferentially. Whereas about a thousand public clonotypes were shared by new patients, persistent patients shared more, at some 2,500.

Germline CDR1 and CDR2: SGHTA and FQGTGA. This CDR3 contains 12 residues. Sample time point: newly diagnosed GD, antithyroid drugs for less than 3 months. RNA extracted from PBMCs served as the sequencing template. Staff drew approximately 10 milliliters of peripheral blood into EDTA tubes. Relying on iRepertoire HTBI primers and Arm-PCR of CDR3 regions, the team built TCR beta libraries. A single record per CDR3 protein comes from TCRdb applying MiXCR to the multiplex PCR reads. The sample holds 540,000 or so distinct CDR3 sequences, less than 15% seen once. On this clonotype: Antigen unknown. Being one base from a much bigger clone, this may be a read error.

This same sample was also part of a study on T cells in Graves' hyperthyroidism and ophthalmopathy. From that paper: Uncontrolled infection, other autoimmune disease, pregnancy or lactation excluded patients.

The sequences come from peripheral blood mononuclear cells (PBMCs), collected at new diagnosis, from a patient treated with antithyroid drugs. The V and J genes are TRBV7-3 and TRBJ1-2; no reliable D call. The receptor was derived from a man aged 30-40 years with Graves disease. CDR3: CASSQDTYGHTF. Written as DNA, the CDR3 is TGTGCCAGCAGCCAAGATACTTATGGCCACACCTTC. The full variable domain, completed using reference TRBV7-3 and TRBJ1-2, is GAGVSQTPSNKVTEKGKYVELRCDPISGHTALYWYRQSLGQGPEFLIYFQGTGAADDSGLPNDRFFAVRPEGSVSTLKIQRTERGDSAVYLCASSQDTYGHTFGSGTRLTVV.